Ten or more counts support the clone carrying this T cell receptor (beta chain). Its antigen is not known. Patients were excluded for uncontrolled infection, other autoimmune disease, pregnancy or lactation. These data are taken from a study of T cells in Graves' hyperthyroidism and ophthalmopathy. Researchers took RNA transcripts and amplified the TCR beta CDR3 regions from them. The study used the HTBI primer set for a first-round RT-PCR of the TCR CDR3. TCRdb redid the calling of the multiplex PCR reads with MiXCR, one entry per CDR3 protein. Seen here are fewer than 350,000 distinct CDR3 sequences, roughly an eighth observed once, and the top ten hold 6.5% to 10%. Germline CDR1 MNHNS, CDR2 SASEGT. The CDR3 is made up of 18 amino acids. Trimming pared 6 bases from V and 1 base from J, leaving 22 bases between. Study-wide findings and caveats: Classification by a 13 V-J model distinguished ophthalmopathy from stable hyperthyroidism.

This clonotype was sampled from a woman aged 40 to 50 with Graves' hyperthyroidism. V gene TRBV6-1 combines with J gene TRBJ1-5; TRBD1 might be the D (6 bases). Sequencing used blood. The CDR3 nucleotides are TGTGCCAGCAGGCTTTCCCGGGACACCCTTTTGAGCAATCAGCCCCAGCATTTT. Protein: CASRLSRDTLLSNQPQHF.